A single sample is the source of the 7 T cell receptor beta chains below, sequenced in a study of CD8 T cells in ankylosing spondylitis. TCRdb re-called the 5' RACE reads with MiXCR, one entry per CDR3 protein. The profile shows some 200,000 distinct CDR3 sequences, 9.5% to 15% of them singletons. Sequences were obtained from blood, either unsorted or a sorted T cell fraction (not recorded which). These receptors originate from a male donor with ankylosing spondylitis or in good health (not recorded which).

In the case of this clonotype: This sequence may be a read error, since a much larger clone differs from it by one base. The chain carries TRBV5-1 and TRBJ2-7; possibly TRBD2 for D (5 bases). Germline V lookup: CDR1 SGHRS, CDR2 YFSETQ. This CDR3 contains 14 residues. CDR3 in amino acids: CTSSLERNYYEQYF. In nucleotides, the CDR3 is TGCACCAGCAGCTTGGAGCGGAACTACTACGAGCAGTACTTC.

The sample holds a few counts of this clonotype. The V and J genes are TRBV4-1 and TRBJ1-5; tentative D call: TRBD1 (5 bases). CDR3 length: 14 amino acids. The germline V and J ends were trimmed by 2 bases and 1 base, with 6 bases remaining between them. Germline-derived CDR1 and CDR2 are MGHRA and YSYEKL. The CDR3 region is CASSQWDSNQPQHF. The CDR3 coding sequence is TGCGCCAGCAGCCAATGGGACAGCAATCAGCCCCAGCATTTT.

The gene calls are TRBV6-5 and TRBJ2-2, with 10 bases lining up with TRBD2. V shed 0 bases and J 7 bases; nucleotides not matched to a gene: 5. In germline, CDR1 is MNHEY, CDR2 SVGAGI. The CDR3 has 16 amino acids. CDR3 protein: CASSYSPSGSSGELFF. The CDR3, as DNA: TGTGCCAGCAGTTACTCGCCTAGCGGGAGTAGCGGGGAGCTGTTTTTT.

This clonotype was seen a few times. The V call is TRBV12-3 or TRBV12-4, the J call TRBJ2-1; TRBD2 matches at 7 bases. The ends lost 3 bases at V and 6 bases at J; junction bases unmatched: 32. This CDR3 has 23 residues. The CDR3 region has the DNA TGTGCCAGCAGTTTGGGGTTCTCCGTGAGCCTCCCCTGGGGGGAGCGGGACCTCAATGAGCAGTTCTTC. This translates into CASSLGFSVSLPWGERDLNEQFF.

This clonotype was picked up a small number of times. The V gene is TRBV29-1, the J gene TRBJ1-4; D remains ambiguous. V was shortened by 3 bases and J by 3 bases, with 8 bases between the two germline ends. The germline V gene has CDR1 SQVTM and CDR2 ANQGSEA. The length of the CDR3 is 13 residues. The CDR3 sequence is CSVDGGPNEKLFF. Here the CDR3 DNA reads TGCAGCGTTGATGGCGGACCTAATGAAAAACTGTTTTTT.

This chain links TRBV10-2 with TRBJ2-1, with TRBD2 matching 8 bases. Germline V gene lookup returns CDR1 WSHSY and CDR2 SAAADI. V gave up 5 bases and J gave up 5 bases; unmatched junction bases: 5. The CDR3 spans 14 residues. The CDR3 sequence is CASSHGGADNEQFF. CDR3 bases: TGCGCCAGCAGTCACGGGGGGGCCGACAATGAGCAGTTCTTC.

In its sample, this clonotype was seen many times. This chain links TRBV25-1 with TRBJ2-7, with D tentatively TRBD2 (6 bases). Germline V gene data show CDR1 as MGHDK and CDR2 as SYGVNS. Trimming removed 5 bases from V and 6 bases from J, with 14 bases in between. This CDR3 comprises 13 residues. The CDR3 bases are TGTGCCAGCAGTTGGGGGGAGTCGGGCGAGCAGTACTTC. Translating it yields CASSWGESGEQYF.